The 22 T cell receptor beta chains reported below all come from one sample, sequenced in a study of CXCR3-negative and CXCR3-positive naive CD8 T cells. UMI-tagged TRB cDNA libraries were built via 5' RACE. Each CDR3 protein gets one entry in TCRdb, which reprocessed the 5' RACE reads and gives no DNA. This sample carries around 92,000 distinct CDR3 sequences, with over 1.5% going to the ten biggest clones. The specimen was naive CXCR3- CD8+ T cells from blood. Regarding subset: CD45RO-CCR7+CD27+CD95- naive CD8+ T cells lacking CXCR3 (TNR3-). These receptors originate from a human donor in good health. Some clones in this sample may be carry-over from other donors' samples.

The genes are TRBV28 and TRBJ2-1; TCRdb picks TRBD1, but there is no DNA to check that call. The CDR3 is made up of 14 amino acids. Germline values: CDR1 MDHEN, CDR2 SYDVKM. CDR3 sequence reads: CASSGQGMYNEQFF.

This rearrangement joins TRBV9 to TRBJ2-1; without DNA, the TCRdb call of TRBD1 cannot be checked. Germline values: CDR1 SGDLS, CDR2 YYNGEE. This CDR3 is 15 amino acids long. The CDR3 loop reads CASSVGSGRYNEQFF.

V gene TRBV3-1 combines with J gene TRBJ2-7; the TCRdb call, TRBD1, lacks DNA for checking. Per the germline V gene, CDR1 is LGHDT and CDR2 is YNNKEL (reference sequence). The CDR3 runs to 15 residues. This CDR3 is CASSTGTPGSYEQYF.

CDR3 protein: CASSSGLPRQYF. V is TRBV7-8 and J is TRBJ2-7; with no DNA, the TCRdb D assignment of TRBD2 cannot be verified. From germline, CDR1 is SGHVS and CDR2 FQNEAQ. The CDR3 consists of 12 residues.

V and J are TRBV14 and TRBJ1-2; TCRdb names TRBD1, which stays unverified in the absence of DNA. Looked up from germline, CDR1 is SGHDN and CDR2 is FVKESK. The CDR3 is 14 residues long. The CDR3 spells CASSPSGTVHDYTF.

The chain recombines TRBV28 with TRBJ2-1; no DNA is available, so the TRBD1 call from TCRdb remains unchecked. The CDR3 is 16 amino acids. Germline CDR1 reads MDHEN; CDR2 reads SYDVKM. The CDR3 loop is CASINWDSLSYNEQFF.

V gene TRBV4-3 combines with J gene TRBJ1-3; with no DNA, the TCRdb D assignment of TRBD1 cannot be verified. This CDR3 has 15 residues. Germline V gene lookup returns CDR1 LGHNA and CDR2 YSLEER. CDR3 protein: CASSWGQNSGNTIYF.

The chain has TRBV29-1 and TRBJ2-2; TCRdb names TRBD1, which stays unverified in the absence of DNA. The CDR3 contains 14 residues. In germline, CDR1 is SQVTM, CDR2 ANQGSEA. The CDR3 is CSVERGSETGELFF.

This chain uses TRBV12-5 with TRBJ2-1; as DNA is missing, the TRBD1 call by TCRdb cannot be tested. The CDR3 is 16 residues long. CDR1 is LGHNT, CDR2 FRNRAP, per germline. CDR3 region: CASGLAPDRTYNEQFF.

This chain connects TRBV28 to TRBJ2-7; TCRdb outputs TRBD1, but without DNA this stays unchecked. The CDR3 runs to 16 residues. Looked up from germline, CDR1 is MDHEN and CDR2 is SYDVKM. The CDR3 loop is CASSPTGGLHSYEQYF.

The V gene is TRBV19, the J gene TRBJ2-5; as DNA is missing, the TRBD1 call by TCRdb cannot be tested. CDR1 and CDR2 (germline): LNHDA, SQIVND (reference sequence). CDR3 length: 14 amino acids. This CDR3 reads CASGPGQPQETQYF. The entire variable domain, with the rest obtained from reference TRBV19 and TRBJ2-5, is as follows: DGGITQSPKYLFRKEGQNVTLSCEQNLNHDAMYWYRQDPGQGLRLIYYSQIVNDFQKGDIAEGYSVSREKKESFPLTVTSAQKNPTAFYLCASGPGQPQETQYFGPGTRLLVL.

The rearrangement joins TRBV9 to TRBJ2-1; TCRdb names TRBD2, which stays unverified in the absence of DNA. This CDR3 spans 14 amino acids. Germline V gene data show CDR1 as SGDLS and CDR2 as YYNGEE. The CDR3 here is CASSAGLLGNEQFF.

The chain carries TRBV29-1 and TRBJ1-1; TCRdb names TRBD1, which stays unverified in the absence of DNA. Germline CDR1 is SQVTM and CDR2 is ANQGSEA. The CDR3 covers 14 residues. The CDR3 sequence: CSVDGDGYSTEAFF.

The V gene is TRBV11-1, the J gene TRBJ2-7; TCRdb's D call of TRBD1 is untestable without DNA. This CDR3 is 14 amino acids long. Germline CDR1 reads SGHAT; CDR2 reads FQDESV (reference sequence). The CDR3 loop is CASNDRGYSYEQYF.

V gene TRBV7-9 combines with J gene TRBJ2-1; TCRdb selects TRBD2, and the lack of DNA leaves this call unchecked. The germline V gene encodes CDR1 SEHNR and CDR2 FQNEAQ (reference sequence). There are 18 residues in the CDR3. The CDR3 protein is CASSSTGPGTSTFDEQFF.

V gene TRBV28 combines with J gene TRBJ2-2; as DNA is missing, the TRBD1 call by TCRdb cannot be tested. The V gene's germline CDR1 is MDHEN and CDR2 SYDVKM. There are 14 residues in the CDR3. The CDR3 here is CASSPGTGIGELFF.

The genes are TRBV4-3 and TRBJ1-6; TCRdb calls TRBD1, which cannot be checked without DNA. The germline V gene encodes CDR1 LGHNA and CDR2 YSLEER. The length of the CDR3 is 15 residues. The CDR3 here is CASSPARTENSPLHF.

The rearrangement links TRBV7-6 to TRBJ2-1; with no DNA, the TCRdb D assignment of TRBD2 cannot be verified. The CDR3 runs to 15 residues. The germline V gene encodes CDR1 SGHVS and CDR2 FNYEAQ. CDR3 loop: CASSLFGGGANEQFF. The whole variable domain, filled in from reference TRBV7-6 and TRBJ2-1, reads GAGVSQSPRYKVTKRGQDVALRCDPISGHVSLYWYRQALGQGPEFLTYFNYEAQQDKSGLPNDRFSAERPEGSISTLTIQRTEQRDSAMYRCASSLFGGGANEQFFGPGTRLTVL.

The chain carries TRBV7-8 and TRBJ2-1. From germline, CDR1 is SGHVS and CDR2 FQNEAQ. The CDR3 totals 13 residues. This CDR3 reads CASSLARYNEQFF.

The chain couples TRBV29-1 to TRBJ2-1; with no DNA, the TCRdb D assignment of TRBD1 cannot be verified. CDR1 is SQVTM and CDR2 is ANQGSEA in the germline V gene. CDR3 length: 15 amino acids. The CDR3: CSAEGTARDFNEQFF.

This chain joins TRBV10-3 and TRBJ2-6; there is no DNA to check the TCRdb D call of TRBD2. This CDR3 region has 16 residues. Germline CDR1 is ENHRY and CDR2 is SYGVKD. CDR3 in amino acids: CATEGDMSSGANVLTF.

This chain uses TRBV19 with TRBJ1-2; TCRdb's D gene call, TRBD1, goes unchecked for lack of DNA. Germline lookup yields CDR1 LNHDA and CDR2 SQIVND (reference sequence). This CDR3 has 13 amino acids. The CDR3 spells CASSPGGGYGYTF.